A selection of T cell receptor beta chains follows, all from one sample in a study of blood T cells in healthy people across ages. TCRdb re-derived calls from the 5' RACE reads in MiXCR, one entry per CDR3 protein. The sample includes roughly 1.7 million distinct CDR3 sequences, 34% seen only once; the top ten take approximately 10%. Sequenced sample: blood. Receptors originate from a woman in her twenties or thirties in good health. CDR3s include the opening cysteine and the closing phenylalanine or tryptophan. A D gene is named only where the DNA matches it firmly. Clone size is not always given. Where it is, it says once, few, many or a class for expanded clones.

J gene: TRBJ2-3
clone size: NA
D gene: NA
V gene: TRBV7-9
CDR3 DNA: TGTGCCAGCAGCTTAGAGTCAGCGAGCACAGATACGCAGTATTTT
CDR3 protein: CASSLESASTDTQYF

J gene: TRBJ2-3
clone size: NA
D gene: NA
V gene: TRBV4-2
CDR3 DNA: TGTGCCAGCAGGCAGGGCCTCTCCCTAACAGATACGCAGTATTTT
CDR3 protein: CASRQGLSLTDTQYF

J gene: TRBJ2-3
clone size: NA
D gene: NA
V gene: TRBV18
CDR3 DNA: TGTGCCAGCTCACCACAGTCTACCAGGTTGAGGGATACGCAGTATTTT
CDR3 protein: CASSPQSTRLRDTQYF

J gene: TRBJ2-1
clone size: NA
D gene: TRBD2
V gene: TRBV7-2
CDR3 DNA: TGTGCCGGCAGGAGTAGCGGGAGCACTCACAATGAGCAGTTCTTC
CDR3 protein: CAGRSSGSTHNEQFF

J gene: TRBJ2-1
clone size: NA
D gene: TRBD2
V gene: TRBV7-6
CDR3 DNA: TGTGCCAGCAGCTCGGGACTAGCGGGAGAAGTGCCGCAGTTCTTC
CDR3 protein: CASSSGLAGEVPQFF

J gene: TRBJ1-1
clone size: NA
D gene: NA
V gene: TRBV4-2
CDR3 DNA: TGTGCCAGCAGCCAAGACGCAGGGGTTGGGGAAGCTTTCTTT
CDR3 protein: CASSQDAGVGEAFF

J gene: TRBJ2-3
clone size: NA
D gene: NA
V gene: TRBV20-1
CDR3 DNA: TGCAGTGCCAACCCCCCCTCGAATACGCAGTATTTT
CDR3 protein: CSANPPSNTQYF

J gene: TRBJ2-7
clone size: many
D gene: TRBD2
V gene: TRBV18
CDR3 DNA: TGTGCCAGCTCACCACGCCCTAGCGGGACCGACGAGCAGTACTTC
CDR3 protein: CASSPRPSGTDEQYF

J gene: TRBJ2-2
clone size: NA
D gene: TRBD1
V gene: TRBV7-3
CDR3 DNA: TGTGCCAGCAGCCCGGGACAGTCCAGACTATCCGGGGAGCTGTTTTTT
CDR3 protein: CASSPGQSRLSGELFF

J gene: TRBJ2-7
clone size: NA
D gene: NA
V gene: TRBV24-1
CDR3 DNA: TGTGCCACCAGTGACCTAGACGAGCAGTACTTC
CDR3 protein: CATSDLDEQYF